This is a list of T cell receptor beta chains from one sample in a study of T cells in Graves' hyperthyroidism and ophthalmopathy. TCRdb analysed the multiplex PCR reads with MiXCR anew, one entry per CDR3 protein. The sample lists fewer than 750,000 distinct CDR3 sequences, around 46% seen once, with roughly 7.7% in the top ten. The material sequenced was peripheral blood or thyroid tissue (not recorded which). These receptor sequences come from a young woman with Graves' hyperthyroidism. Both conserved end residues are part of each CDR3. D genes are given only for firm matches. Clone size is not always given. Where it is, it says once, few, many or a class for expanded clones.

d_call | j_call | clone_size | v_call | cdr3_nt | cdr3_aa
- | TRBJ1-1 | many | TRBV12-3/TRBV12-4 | TGTGCCAGCAGCCGGGAGATGAACACTGAAGCTTTCTTT | CASSREMNTEAFF
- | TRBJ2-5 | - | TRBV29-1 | TGCAGCGTCCACCGGGACGCGGAGACCCAGTACTTC | CSVHRDAETQYF
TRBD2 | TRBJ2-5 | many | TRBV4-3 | TGCGCCAGCAGCCAAGAGGGGGGGTTCGAGACCCAGTACTTC | CASSQEGGFETQYF
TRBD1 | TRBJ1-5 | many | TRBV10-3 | TGTGCCATCAGTGACCAGACAGGGGGCCTCGATCAGCCCCAGCATTTT | CAISDQTGGLDQPQHF
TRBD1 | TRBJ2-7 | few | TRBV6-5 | TGTGCCAGCAGCGCCGGGACAGGGGGCGACTACGAGCAGTACTTC | CASSAGTGGDYEQYF
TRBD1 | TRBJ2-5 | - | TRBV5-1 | TGCGCCAGCAGCTTGGAGGGACAGGGGGATGGGGAGACCCAGTACTTC | CASSLEGQGDGETQYF
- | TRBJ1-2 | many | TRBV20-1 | TGCAGTGCTGTCAGGGACTATGGCTACACCTTC | CSAVRDYGYTF
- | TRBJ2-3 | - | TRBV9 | TGTGCCAGCAGCCAAGGACTCCGAAACACAGATACGCAGTATTTT | CASSQGLRNTDTQYF
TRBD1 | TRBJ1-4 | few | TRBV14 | TGTGCCAGCAGCCCGGACAGGGGGCTTGGTGAAAAACTGTTTTTT | CASSPDRGLGEKLFF
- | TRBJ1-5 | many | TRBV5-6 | TGTGCCAGCGCCCAGGGCCCCAATCAGCCCCAGCATTTT | CASAQGPNQPQHF
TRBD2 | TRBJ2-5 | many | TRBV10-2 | TGCGCCAGCAGTGAGATGTCTAGCGGGAGGGCCGGGGAGACCCAGTACTTC | CASSEMSSGRAGETQYF
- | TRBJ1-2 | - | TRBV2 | TGTGCCGAGACAAGCACGTATGGCTACACCTTC | CAETSTYGYTF
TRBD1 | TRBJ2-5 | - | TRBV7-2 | TGTGCCAGCAGCCCCAGACCACAGGGGCCCAGGGAGACCCAGTACTTC | CASSPRPQGPRETQYF
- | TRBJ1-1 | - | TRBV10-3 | TGTGCCATCAGTGAGTCGCTGGAAGGGGAAGCTTTCTTT | CAISESLEGEAFF
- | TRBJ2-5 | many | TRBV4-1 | TGCGCCAGCAGCCAAGCGGAGGAAGGGGTGAGGGGACAAGAGACCCAGTACTTC | CASSQAEEGVRGQETQYF
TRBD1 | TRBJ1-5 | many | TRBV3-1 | TGTGCCAGCAGCCAAGACAGGGGGCTGAGTCAGCCCCAGCATTTT | CASSQDRGLSQPQHF
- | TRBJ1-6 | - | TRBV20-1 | TGCAGTGCTAGCTCTGGGGCAGCGGATTCACCCCTCCACTTT | CSASSGAADSPLHF
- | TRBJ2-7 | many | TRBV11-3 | TGTGCCAGCAGCTTAGATGCGTGGGACTACGAGCAGTACTTC | CASSLDAWDYEQYF
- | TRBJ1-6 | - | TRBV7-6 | TGTGCCAGCAGCCCCGGAGAGGGAGGTTCACCCCTCCACTTT | CASSPGEGGSPLHF
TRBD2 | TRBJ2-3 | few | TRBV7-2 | TGTGCCAGCAGCTTAGGTGGACTAGCGGACACAGATACGCAGTATTTT | CASSLGGLADTDTQYF
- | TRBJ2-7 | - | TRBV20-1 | TGCAGTGCTTGGACACGAAGCTCCTACGAGCAGTACTTC | CSAWTRSSYEQYF
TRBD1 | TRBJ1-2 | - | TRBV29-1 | TGCAGTCGGACAGGTCCTACCTATGGCTACACCTTC | CSRTGPTYGYTF
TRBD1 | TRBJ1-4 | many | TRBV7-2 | TGTGCCAGCAGCTCTACAGGGGACCGCTTGCAGGCTAATGAAAAACTGTTTTTT | CASSSTGDRLQANEKLFF
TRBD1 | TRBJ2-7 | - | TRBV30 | TGTGCCTTGGCCCCGGGACAGGGCATCTACGAGCAGTACTTC | CALAPGQGIYEQYF
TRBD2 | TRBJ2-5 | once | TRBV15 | TGTGCCACCAGCAGTAGGACTAGCGGACAAGAGACCCAGTACTTC | CATSSRTSGQETQYF
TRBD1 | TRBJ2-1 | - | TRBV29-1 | TGCAGCGTTAGGGCAGGGGGTCTCAATGAGCAGTTCTTC | CSVRAGGLNEQFF
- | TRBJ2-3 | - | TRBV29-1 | TGCAGCGTTGATAACTTAGCCGGCGCCGGGGATACGCAGTATTTT | CSVDNLAGAGDTQYF
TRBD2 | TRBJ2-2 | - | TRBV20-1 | TGCAGTGCTCCGGGACTAGCGGGACCTTGGGAGCTGTTTTTT | CSAPGLAGPWELFF
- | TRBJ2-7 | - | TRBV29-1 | TGCAGCTCTTCAACCGCCACCTACGAGCAGTACTTC | CSSSTATYEQYF
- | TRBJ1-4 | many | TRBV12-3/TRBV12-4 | TGTGCCAGCAGTCCCCCCACAGGGTGGAGTGAAAAACTGTTTTTT | CASSPPTGWSEKLFF
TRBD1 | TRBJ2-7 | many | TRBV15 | TGTGCCACCAGCAGGGGGACAGCCCTCTACGAGCAGTACTTC | CATSRGTALYEQYF
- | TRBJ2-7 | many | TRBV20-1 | TGCAGTGCTAGACATTACTACCCTAATTACGAGCAGTACTTC | CSARHYYPNYEQYF
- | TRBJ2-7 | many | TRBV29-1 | TGCAGCGCCGTGACCTCCTACGAGCAGTACTTC | CSAVTSYEQYF
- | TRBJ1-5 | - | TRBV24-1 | TGTGCCACCAGTCAGGGGTCCTACGAGCATTTT | CATSQGSYEHF
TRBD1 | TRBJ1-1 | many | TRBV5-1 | TGCGCCAGCAGCCCGGAGCCGGGACAGACGGCTTTCTTT | CASSPEPGQTAFF
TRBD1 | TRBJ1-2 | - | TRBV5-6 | TGTGCCAGTTGTTCTGTCCGGGGCAGGGGGAATGGCTACACCTTC | CASCSVRGRGNGYTF
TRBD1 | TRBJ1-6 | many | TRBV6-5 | TGTGCCAGCAGTTACGGGACAGGGCAAAATTCACCCCTCCACTTT | CASSYGTGQNSPLHF
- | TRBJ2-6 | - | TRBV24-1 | TGTGCCACCAGTGACACACCTGGCGGGACCTCTGGGGCCAACGTCCTGACTTTC | CATSDTPGGTSGANVLTF
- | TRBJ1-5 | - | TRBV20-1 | TGCAGTGCTAGTTCGGAGAGGGACCAGCCCCAGCATTTT | CSASSERDQPQHF
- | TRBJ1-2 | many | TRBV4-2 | TGTGCCAGCAGCCAAGAAGATAACTATGGCTACACCTTC | CASSQEDNYGYTF
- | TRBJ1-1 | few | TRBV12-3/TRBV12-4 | TGTGCCAGCAGTTCCCGCCCCGGCGGGACTGAAGCTTTCTTT | CASSSRPGGTEAFF
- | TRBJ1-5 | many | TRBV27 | TGTGCCAGCAGTCCCCGGAGGGTGAGGCAGCCCCAGCATTTT | CASSPRRVRQPQHF
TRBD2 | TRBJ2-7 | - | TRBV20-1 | TGCAGTGCTAGAGATCAGGCGGGAGGTTACGAGCAGTACTTC | CSARDQAGGYEQYF
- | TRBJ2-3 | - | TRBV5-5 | TGCGCCAGCAGCGCCAGGGGAATAAGCACAGATACGCAGTATTTT | CASSARGISTDTQYF
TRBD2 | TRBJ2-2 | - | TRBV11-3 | TGTGCCAGCAGCGATCACCGGGACTACCGGGGTCGGGAGCTGTTTTTT | CASSDHRDYRGRELFF
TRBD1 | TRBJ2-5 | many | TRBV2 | TGTGCCAGCAGTACAGGACAGGGCAAGACCCAGTACTTC | CASSTGQGKTQYF
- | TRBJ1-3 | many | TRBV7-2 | TGTGCCAGCAGCTTGTCAGCGAGCTCTGGAAACACCATATATTTT | CASSLSASSGNTIYF
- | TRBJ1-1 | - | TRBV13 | TGTGCCCCCCGGGCAGCTGAAGCTTTCTTT | CAPRAAEAFF
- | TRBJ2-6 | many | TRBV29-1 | TGCAGCGTTGAAATTTGGGCAGGGGATCTCAGCTCTGGGGCCAACGTCCTGACTTTC | CSVEIWAGDLSSGANVLTF
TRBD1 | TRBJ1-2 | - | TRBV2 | TGTGCCAGCCGAATCGGACAGGGTAGTGGCTACACCTTC | CASRIGQGSGYTF
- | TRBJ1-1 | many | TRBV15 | TGTGCCACCAACCGGGACACTGAAGCTTTCTTT | CATNRDTEAFF
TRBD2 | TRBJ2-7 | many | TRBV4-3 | TGCGCCAGCAGCCAAGGGACTAGCGGGAGGTACGAGCAGTACTTC | CASSQGTSGRYEQYF
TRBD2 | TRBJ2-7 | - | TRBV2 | TGTGCCAGCAGTAACTCATTAAGACTAGCGGGGAACAATGAGCAGTACTTC | CASSNSLRLAGNNEQYF